The 2 T cell receptor beta chains below all came from one sample that was sequenced in a study of chemoradiotherapy in HPV16-positive cancers. The method was immunoSEQ multiplex PCR; TCRdb's version includes in-frame clones alone and lacks a portion of them. The repertoire includes some 34,000 clones, 85% to 90% of them detected once, and approximately 2.3% sits in the top ten. The input for sequencing was blood, taken from a patient who underwent chemoradiotherapy. These receptors originate from a human donor with HPV-associated anogenital cancer.

The chain joins TRBV27 to TRBJ1-6; D remains unclear. The germline CDR1 and CDR2 sequences are MNHEY and SMNVEV (reference sequence). Trimming took 2 bases from V and 7 from J, leaving 3 bases between them. CDR3 length equals 12 residues. CDR3 DNA sequence: TGTGCCAGCAGTTTAGGAAATTCACCCCTCCACTTT. It codes for CASSLGNSPLHF.

This clone occurred once. V and J are TRBV18 and TRBJ2-5; possible D gene TRBD1, 6 bases. The CDR3 runs to 15 residues. The ends were cut back, 3 bases at V and 3 bases at J, with 14 bases in the middle. Germline V gene sequence: CDR1 KGHSH, CDR2 LQKENI. The CDR3 protein is CASSPGQGMEETQYF. DNA of the CDR3: TGTGCCAGCTCACCGGGGCAGGGGATGGAAGAGACCCAGTACTTC. Drawing the rest from reference TRBV18 and TRBJ2-5, the complete variable domain is NAGVMQNPRHLVRRRGQEARLRCSPMKGHSHVYWYRQLPEEGLKFMVYLQKENIIDESGMPKERFSAEFPKEGPSILRIQQVVRGDSAAYFCASSPGQGMEETQYFGPGTRLLVL.